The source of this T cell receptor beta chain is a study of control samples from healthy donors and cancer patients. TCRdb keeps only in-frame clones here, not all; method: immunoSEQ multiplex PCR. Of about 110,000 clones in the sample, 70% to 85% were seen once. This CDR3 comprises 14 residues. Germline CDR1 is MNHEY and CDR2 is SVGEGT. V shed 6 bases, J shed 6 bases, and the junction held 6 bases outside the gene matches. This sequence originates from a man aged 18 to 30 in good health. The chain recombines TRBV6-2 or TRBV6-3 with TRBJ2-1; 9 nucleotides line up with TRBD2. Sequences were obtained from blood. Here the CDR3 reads CASSRGGAGNEQFF. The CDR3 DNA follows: TGTGCCAGCAGCCGCGGGGGGGCCGGCAATGAGCAGTTCTTC.